Reported below is one T cell receptor (beta chain). Its antigen is unidentified. The TCR beta profiling, which covered VDJ combination and CDR3 sequence, was carried out using genomic DNA as the template. From the reads, TCRdb called clonotypes with MiXCR, one entry per CDR3 protein. The sample carries 310,000 or so distinct CDR3 sequences, approximately 60% recorded once. CDR3 length: 14 amino acids. In germline, CDR1 is SGHTA, CDR2 FQGTGA. Trimming cost V 5 bases and J 5 bases; bases outside gene matches: 2. The sequenced patients had an expansion of CD8+CD57+ cells seen by flow cytometry. Patients were therapy-naive when their blood was sampled. The data are from a study of CD8+CD57+ T cells in acquired aplastic anemia. Study background: Roughly 3 ug was the average amount of DNA from sorted CD4+ and CD8+ cells. Notes on the study in general: Overlapping CD8+ CDR3 repertoires of patients and controls contained under 30 shared sequences. In CD8+ cells, Simpson's diversity showed no significant difference between patients and controls.

The sequenced sample consisted of sorted CD4+, CD8+, or CD8+CD57+ T cells (not recorded which) from PBMCs. The chain couples TRBV7-3 to TRBJ2-3; 12 positions match TRBD2. The source of this sequence is a human donor with aplastic anemia. This CDR3 is CASSMGLAGDTQYF. In DNA, the CDR3 is TGTGCCAGCAGCATGGGACTAGCGGGAGATACGCAGTATTTT. Looking up the rest from reference TRBV7-3 and TRBJ2-3 gives the full variable domain: GAGVSQTPSNKVTEKGKYVELRCDPISGHTALYWYRQSLGQGPEFLIYFQGTGAADDSGLPNDRFFAVRPEGSVSTLKIQRTERGDSAVYLCASSMGLAGDTQYFGPGTRLTVL.